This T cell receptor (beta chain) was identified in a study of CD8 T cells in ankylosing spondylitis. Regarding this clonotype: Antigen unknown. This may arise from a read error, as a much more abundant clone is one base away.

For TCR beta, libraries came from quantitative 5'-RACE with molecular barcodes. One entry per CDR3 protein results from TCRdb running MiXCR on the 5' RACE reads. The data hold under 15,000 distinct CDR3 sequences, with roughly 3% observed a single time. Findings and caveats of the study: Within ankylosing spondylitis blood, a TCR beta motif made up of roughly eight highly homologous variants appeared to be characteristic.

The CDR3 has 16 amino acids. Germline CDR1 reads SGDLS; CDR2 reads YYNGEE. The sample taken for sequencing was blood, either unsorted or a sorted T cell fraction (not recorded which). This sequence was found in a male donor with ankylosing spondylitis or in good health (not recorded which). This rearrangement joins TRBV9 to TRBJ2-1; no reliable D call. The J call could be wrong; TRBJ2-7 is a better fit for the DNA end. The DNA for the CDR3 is TGTGCCAGCAGCGTAACGGCGGTACTATCCGACAATGAGCAGTACTTC. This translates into CASSVTAVLSDNEQYF.